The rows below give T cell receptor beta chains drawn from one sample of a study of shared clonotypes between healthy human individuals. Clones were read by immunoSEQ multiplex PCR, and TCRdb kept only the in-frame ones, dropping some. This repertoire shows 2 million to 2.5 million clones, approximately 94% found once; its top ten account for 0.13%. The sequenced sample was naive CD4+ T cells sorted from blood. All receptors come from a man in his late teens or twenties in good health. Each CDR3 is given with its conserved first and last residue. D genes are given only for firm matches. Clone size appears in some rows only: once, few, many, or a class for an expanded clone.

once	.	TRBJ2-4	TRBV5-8	TGTGCCAGCAGCCACGTTGGGAACATTCAGTACTTC	CASSHVGNIQYF
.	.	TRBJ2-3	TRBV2	TGTGCCAGCAGTGATAAAACAGGGTCAAGCACAGATACGCAGTATTTT	CASSDKTGSSTDTQYF
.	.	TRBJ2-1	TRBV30	TGTGCCTGGAGTGTACAAGTAAACGGGGAGCAGTTCTTC	CAWSVQVNGEQFF
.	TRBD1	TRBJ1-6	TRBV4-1	TGCGCCAGCAGCCAGTACGGGACAGGGGGTAATTCACCCCTCCACTTT	CASSQYGTGGNSPLHF
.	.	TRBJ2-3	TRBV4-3	TGCGCCAGCAGCCAAGAATGGGGGTCAGATACGCAGTATTTT	CASSQEWGSDTQYF
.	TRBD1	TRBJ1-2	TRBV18	TGTGCCAGCTCGAGGGACAGGGAGGGTGGCTACACCTTC	CASSRDREGGYTF
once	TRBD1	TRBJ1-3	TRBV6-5	TGTGCCAGCAGCAGACAGGGAGCTTCTGGAAACACCATATATTTT	CASSRQGASGNTIYF
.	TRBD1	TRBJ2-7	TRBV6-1	TGTGCCAGCGGTTCGGGACAGGGGCCCTACGAGCAGTACTTC	CASGSGQGPYEQYF
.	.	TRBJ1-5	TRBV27	TGTGCCAGCAGTTTTAGCGGGAATCAGCCCCAGCATTTT	CASSFSGNQPQHF
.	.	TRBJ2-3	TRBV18	TGTGCCAGCTCACCCCGGGACGCCGGAGGCCCAGATACGCAGTATTTT	CASSPRDAGGPDTQYF
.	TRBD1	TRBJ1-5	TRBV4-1	TGCGCCAGCAGCCGACTTCTAGGACAGGGGAGGCAGCCCCAGCATTTT	CASSRLLGQGRQPQHF
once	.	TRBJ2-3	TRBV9	TGTGCCAGCAGCGTAGGGGACGGGTTAACAGATACGCAGTATTTT	CASSVGDGLTDTQYF
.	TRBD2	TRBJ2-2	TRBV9	TGTGCCAGCAGCGTAGAGGGTAGCGGGGTGTCCGGGGAGCTGTTTTTT	CASSVEGSGVSGELFF
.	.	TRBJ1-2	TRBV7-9	TGTGCCAGCAGCGTTTCACAAGGTTACTATGGCTACACCTTC	CASSVSQGYYGYTF
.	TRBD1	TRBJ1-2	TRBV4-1	TGCGCCAGCAGCCCCCGACAGGGGAACTATGGCTACACCTTC	CASSPRQGNYGYTF
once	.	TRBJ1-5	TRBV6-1	TGTGCCAGCAGTGGAGGCCAGGGGCAGCCCCAGCATTTT	CASSGGQGQPQHF
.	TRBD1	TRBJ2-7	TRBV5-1	TGCGCCAGCAGCCCGGGACAGTACCTCGAGCAGTACTTC	CASSPGQYLEQYF
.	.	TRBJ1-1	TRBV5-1	TGCGCCAGCACCCGCGGGGGGGGCGAGAGAGCTTTCTTT	CASTRGGGERAFF
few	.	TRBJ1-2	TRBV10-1	TGCGCCAGCAGTGAGGGACACAACTATGGCTACACCTTC	CASSEGHNYGYTF
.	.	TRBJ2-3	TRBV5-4	TGTGCCAGCAGCCCCGATCCCACAGATACGCAGTATTTT	CASSPDPTDTQYF
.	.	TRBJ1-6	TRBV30	TGTGCCTGGAGTGTAGTTATGAGCCTTAATTCACCCCTCCACTTT	CAWSVVMSLNSPLHF
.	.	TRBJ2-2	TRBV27	TGTGCCAGCAGTTTAGGACCGACTAGTAACGGGGAGCTGTTTTTT	CASSLGPTSNGELFF
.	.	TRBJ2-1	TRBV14	TGTGCCAGCAGCCAAGATTGGGGGGAGCAGTTCTTC	CASSQDWGEQFF
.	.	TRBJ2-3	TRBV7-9	TGTGCCAGCAGCTTTTCAGATACGCAGTATTTT	CASSFSDTQYF
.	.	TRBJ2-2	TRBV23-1	TGCGCCAGCAGTTTAAGACCCGGGGAGCTGTTTTTT	CASSLRPGELFF
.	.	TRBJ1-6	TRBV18	TGTGCCAGCTCACTACCGAATTCACCCCTCCACTTT	CASSLPNSPLHF
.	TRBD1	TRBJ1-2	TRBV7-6	TGTGCCAGCAGCTCACCTCTTTTTCTACAGGGGAAGCAGAACTATGGCTACACCTTC	CASSSPLFLQGKQNYGYTF
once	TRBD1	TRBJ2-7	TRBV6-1	TGTGCCAGCAGTGGGATGGACAGGGGCAACGACTTC	CASSGMDRGNDF
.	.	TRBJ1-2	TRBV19	TGTGCCAGTAGTATAGAGGCTAACTATGGCTACACCTTC	CASSIEANYGYTF
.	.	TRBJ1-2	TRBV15	TGTGCCACCAGCAGAGACGGGCCCTGGTTGAGCTACACCTTC	CATSRDGPWLSYTF
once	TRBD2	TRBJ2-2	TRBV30	TGTGCCTGGAGTGCCCTTGGGGAGGGATTCGCGGAGCTGTTTTTT	CAWSALGEGFAELFF
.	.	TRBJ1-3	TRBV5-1	TGCGCCAGCAGCACGGGGAGCGCTGATGGAAACACCATATATTTT	CASSTGSADGNTIYF
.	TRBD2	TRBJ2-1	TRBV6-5	TGTGCCAGCAGTTTTCCTACTAGCGGAGAGCAGTTCTTC	CASSFPTSGEQFF
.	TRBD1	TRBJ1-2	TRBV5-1	TGCGCCAGCAGCCTTACAGGGGGCGCTGAGTATGGCTACACCTTC	CASSLTGGAEYGYTF
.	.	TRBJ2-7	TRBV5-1	TGCGCCAGCAGCTTGGGAGGGACAACTACCTACGAGCAGTACTTC	CASSLGGTTTYEQYF
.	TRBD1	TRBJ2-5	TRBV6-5	TGTGCCAGCAGCTGGGACAGACAAGAGACCCAGTACTTC	CASSWDRQETQYF
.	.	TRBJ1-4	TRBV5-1	TGCGCCAGCAGCTTCGGTGGGCAGAATTATGCAACTAATGAAAAACTGTTTTTT	CASSFGGQNYATNEKLFF
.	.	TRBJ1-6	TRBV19	TGTGCCAGTAGTTCTCAAGGTTTTGGGGGGAACAATTCACCCCTCCACTTT	CASSSQGFGGNNSPLHF
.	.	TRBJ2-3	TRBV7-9	TGTGCCAGCAGCTTACTTCCAACCTCCGGGGATACGCAGTATTTT	CASSLLPTSGDTQYF
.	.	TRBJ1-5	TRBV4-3	TGCGCCAGCAGCCAAGTATATACCAGCAATCAGCCCCAGCATTTT	CASSQVYTSNQPQHF
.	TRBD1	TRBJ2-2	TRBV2	TGTGCCAGCCGAAGGGCAGGGGGCTTTGCCGGGGAGCTGTTTTTT	CASRRAGGFAGELFF
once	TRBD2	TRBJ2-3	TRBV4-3	TGCGCCAGCAGCCAAGAGGGACTAGCGGGAACAGATACGCAGTATTTT	CASSQEGLAGTDTQYF
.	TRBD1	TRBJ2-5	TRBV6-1	TGTGCCAGCAGGGACAGGGGCAAAGAGACCCAGTACTTC	CASRDRGKETQYF
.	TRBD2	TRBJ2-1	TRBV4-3	TGCGCCAGCGCTACCGGACTAGCGGCCTACAATGAGCAGTTCTTC	CASATGLAAYNEQFF
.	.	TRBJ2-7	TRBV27	TGTGCCAGCAACAAAGTAGGGCCTTCAAGCTCCTACGAGCAGTACTTC	CASNKVGPSSSYEQYF
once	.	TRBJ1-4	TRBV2	TGTGCCAGCACCCAGGGAGTTGGAGCTAATGAAAAACTGTTTTTT	CASTQGVGANEKLFF
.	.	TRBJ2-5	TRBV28	TGTGCCAGCAGTTTTATTGGACCTCAAGAGACCCAGTACTTC	CASSFIGPQETQYF
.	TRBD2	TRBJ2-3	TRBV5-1	TGCGCCAGCAGCCGCGCGGCTAGCGGGCCCCGCACAGATACGCAGTATTTT	CASSRAASGPRTDTQYF
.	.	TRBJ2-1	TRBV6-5	TGTGCCAGCAGGAAAGACAGAACCTACAATGAGCAGTTCTTC	CASRKDRTYNEQFF
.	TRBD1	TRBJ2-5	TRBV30	TGTGCCTGGAGTCTTGGACAGGGGAATCAAGAGACCCAGTACTTC	CAWSLGQGNQETQYF
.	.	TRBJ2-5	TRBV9	TGTGCCAGCAACCAGTGGGGGCGGCAAGAGACCCAGTACTTC	CASNQWGRQETQYF
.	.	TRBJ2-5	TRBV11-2	TGTGCCAGCAGCTTAGACAGGGTTGTGGAGACCCAGTACTTC	CASSLDRVVETQYF
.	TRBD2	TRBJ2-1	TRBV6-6	TGTGCCAGCAGTTACATAACTAGCGGGCCCAATGAGCAGTTCTTC	CASSYITSGPNEQFF
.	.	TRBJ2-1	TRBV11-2	TGTGCCAGCAATAGGGCCACCTACAATGAGCAGTTCTTC	CASNRATYNEQFF
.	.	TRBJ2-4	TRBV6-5	TGTGCCAGCAGAGGGACGGGCCCCAAAAACATTCAGTACTTC	CASRGTGPKNIQYF